This T cell receptor (beta chain) was recorded in a study of shared clonotypes between healthy human individuals (dated by TCRdb to 2019 to 2021). Background for the entire study: The cohort comprised a couple of women and three men aged 18 to 49 years. For each donor, CD4 naive and CD4 memory were each given three plates, CD8 naive was given two plates, and CD8 memory was given one plate. Blood TCR repertoires of several healthy adults were deeply sequenced to estimate repertoire size and the extent of clonotype sharing between individuals. Different laboratories and diverse techniques were used to prepare libraries and sequence TCR repertoires, to increase sequencing depth and limit assay-specific biases. Per donor, leukapheresis produced somewhere between about 0.94 and 10 billion PBMCs. Beyond this particular receptor, the publication reports: Clonotypes shared by all four sorted-subset donors showed higher generation probabilities than non-shared clonotypes. Estimated clonotype richness was generally larger for naive than for memory subsets. Based on pairwise subsampling, the degree of clonotype sharing among donors was expected to be affected by sequencing depth. The small number of donors limited the genetic and exposure-history diversity represented. Even with the large sequencing depth, rarefaction of the sorted-subset datasets indicated that sequencing was incomplete. Sampling was restricted to blood, and TCR repertoires in tissue are likely to differ from TCR repertoires in blood. Sharing across a few donors was observed for approximately 4.6% of naive CD4, about 3.2% of naive CD8, about 2.5% of memory CD4, and about 0.38% of memory CD8 clonotypes.

Notes on this clone: Which antigen it targets is not known. Base qualities are not at hand, and no much larger clone is one base apart.

Using the deep immunoSEQ assay, multiplex PCR amplified TCR CDR3 regions from genomic DNA. Extracted genomic DNA from each cell subset was spread evenly across all wells of several immunoSEQ 96-well plates, with each plate serving as a replicate. For sorted subsets, around 200 ng genomic DNA, equal to about 30,000 T cell genomes, was loaded into each replicate PCR. The purified libraries were quantified using a Qubit 3.0 fluorometer, sized with a Bioanalyzer 2100, and then quantified again using the KAPA Library Quantification kit. Every immunoSEQ 96-well plate was sequenced on a separate single-read 150-cycle Illumina NextSeq 550 flow cell. Regarding the original processing steps: Because the immunoSEQ output included only junctional sequences and no quality scores, the filtering could not be the same as the filtering used for full-length reads. Sequences were annotated with PyIR, a Python wrapper for IgBLAST v1.9, and V/J genes and CDR3 were assigned using IMGT germline references. Any read was removed if the V/J assignment was weak (E-value above 1e-6), the CDR3 was missing, or the read contained stop codons, out-of-frame junctions, or ambiguous translated residues. V3J clonotypes were defined as sequences sharing the same inferred V gene, J gene, and CDR3 amino acid sequence. The percentage overlap between two repertoires was calculated by dividing the number of shared unique clonotypes by the size of the smaller repertoire. Three approaches were used to assess repertoire richness: RTK rarefaction, the Chao1 estimator, and Recon v2.1 estimates of unobserved clonotypes. OLGA was used to compute generation probabilities for all TCRbeta clonotypes that the gDNA method yielded from a handful of donors. Here the immuneACCESS table is served through TCRdb, limited to in-frame sequences with V and J called. Missing clones are a known gap in these copies; in checked studies unresolved V genes cover under half, and the rest lacks a known reason. V and J calls and clone size follow that table, whereas D and trimming were derived from the DNA. Across this sample there are about 1 million clones, with 65% to 75% seen only once. The ten largest account for nearly 1.5% of the sample.

Cut back by 5 bases and 1 base, the V and J ends lie 12 bases apart. The germline V gene specifies SGHAT as CDR1 and FQNNGV as CDR2. The CDR3, from cysteine to phenylalanine, totals 15 residues. Here the CDR3 DNA is all that survives: 45 bases in frame from base 1. Donors were healthy HIV-negative adults with no recently reported acute infections or vaccinations. Every donor was a Caucasian adult residing in Nashville, Tennessee, USA. CD4+ T cells were enriched by magnetic negative selection, after which naive cells were positively selected on CD45RA and the negative fraction was taken as the memory subset. Blood was obtained by leukapheresis, after which PBMCs were separated by Ficoll-Histopaque density gradient centrifugation and cryopreserved in liquid nitrogen vapor phase. Purity and quantity of every magnetically sorted T cell population were checked by analytical flow cytometry. Each sorted fraction had its genomic DNA isolated and then quantified by UV absorbance on a Nanodrop 2000c.

The specimen was memory CD4+ T cells sorted from blood. The cell subset or site label corresponds to: CD45RA-negative fraction. The chain couples TRBV11-2 to TRBJ2-4; TRBD1 is a possible D gene, resting on 6 matching bases. This TCR came from a man aged 18 to 30 in good health. The CDR3 amino acid sequence is: CASSVSGVAKNIQYF. The sequence in DNA is TGTGCCAGCAGCGTGTCAGGGGTTGCCAAAAACATTCAGTACTTC.